This is a list of T cell receptor beta chains from one sample in a study of blood T cell repertoires in COVID-19. TCRdb's copy holds only in-frame clones and misses some; the assay was immunoSEQ multiplex PCR. Of 200,000 to 300,000 clones in the sample, around 85% are singletons; the top ten hold approximately 3%. The sequencing sample was made of peripheral blood. The receptors originated from a woman under 40 who had recovered from COVID-19. The CDR3 runs from the conserved cysteine through the conserved F or W. D genes are given only for firm matches. Clone size is shown for a subset of rows, as once, few, many or a class of expanded clone.

J: TRBJ2-7
size: .
D: .
V: TRBV3-1/TRBV3-2
CDR3: CASSQWVAGDTYEQYF
DNA: TGTGCCAGCAGCCAATGGGTGGCGGGGGACACCTACGAGCAGTACTTC

J: TRBJ2-5
size: .
D: TRBD2
V: TRBV7-3
CDR3: CASSTSGGTQYF
DNA: TGTGCCAGCAGTACGAGCGGGGGGACCCAGTACTTC

J: TRBJ2-5
size: .
D: .
V: TRBV11-2
CDR3: CASSFGFQETQYF
DNA: TGTGCCAGCAGCTTCGGGTTCCAAGAGACCCAGTACTTC

J: TRBJ1-4
size: .
D: .
V: TRBV5-6
CDR3: CASSLGDTGLGEKLFF
DNA: TGTGCCAGCAGCTTGGGGGACACTGGACTGGGTGAAAAACTGTTTTTT

J: TRBJ2-7
size: once
D: TRBD1
V: TRBV29-1
CDR3: CSVVGERGQYEQYF
DNA: TGCAGCGTTGTAGGTGAAAGGGGGCAATACGAGCAGTACTTC

J: TRBJ1-5
size: .
D: .
V: TRBV2
CDR3: CASREGGSGYGQPQHF
DNA: TGTGCCAGCAGGGAGGGCGGTTCTGGTTATGGGCAGCCCCAGCATTTT

J: TRBJ1-2
size: .
D: .
V: TRBV7-2
CDR3: CASNPPRVGGYTF
DNA: TGTGCCAGCAACCCACCCAGGGTCGGAGGCTACACCTTC

J: TRBJ2-1
size: .
D: .
V: TRBV10-3
CDR3: CAISVQGNEQFF
DNA: TGTGCCATCAGTGTACAGGGCAATGAGCAGTTCTTC

J: TRBJ2-2
size: .
D: TRBD2
V: TRBV7-2
CDR3: CASSLVGVAGGTGELFF
DNA: TGTGCCAGCAGCTTAGTCGGAGTAGCGGGGGGGACCGGGGAGCTGTTTTTT

J: TRBJ1-2
size: once
D: TRBD1
V: TRBV5-4
CDR3: CASSAPDRGPGYTF
DNA: TGTGCCAGCAGCGCCCCCGACAGGGGGCCTGGCTACACCTTC

J: TRBJ1-1
size: .
D: .
V: TRBV4-1
CDR3: CASSQEGAGTEAFF
DNA: TGCGCCAGCAGCCAAGAAGGGGCAGGGACTGAAGCTTTCTTT

J: TRBJ2-1
size: .
D: TRBD2
V: TRBV9
CDR3: CASSEGLPGTTNEQFF
DNA: TGTGCCAGCAGCGAGGGCCTACCCGGGACTACGAATGAGCAGTTCTTC

J: TRBJ2-5
size: .
D: TRBD1
V: TRBV7-9
CDR3: CASSLDTGTEKTQYF
DNA: TGTGCCAGCAGCTTAGACACCGGGACAGAGAAAACCCAGTACTTC

J: TRBJ1-1
size: .
D: .
V: TRBV6-5
CDR3: CASSYFSGKAEAFF
DNA: TGTGCCAGCAGTTACTTCTCAGGGAAAGCTGAAGCTTTCTTT

J: TRBJ2-7
size: .
D: .
V: TRBV5-1
CDR3: CASSPTPLTVYEQYF
DNA: TGCGCCAGCAGCCCCACCCCACTGACAGTTTACGAGCAGTACTTC

J: TRBJ2-3
size: .
D: .
V: TRBV5-1
CDR3: CASSLTQGSDTQYF
DNA: TGCGCCAGCAGCTTGACCCAGGGGTCAGATACGCAGTATTTT

J: TRBJ2-1
size: .
D: .
V: TRBV7-2
CDR3: CASSLVVSDNEQFF
DNA: TGTGCCAGCAGCTTAGTTGTTAGCGACAATGAGCAGTTCTTC

J: TRBJ2-3
size: .
D: .
V: TRBV18
CDR3: CASSLPTGDTQYF
DNA: TGTGCCAGCTCACTACCGACGGGAGATACGCAGTATTTT

J: TRBJ2-3
size: .
D: TRBD2
V: TRBV30
CDR3: CAWSVGGGGRIDTQYF
DNA: TGTGCCTGGAGTGTAGGCGGGGGGGGCCGTATAGATACGCAGTATTTT

J: TRBJ1-5
size: .
D: .
V: TRBV6-6
CDR3: CASSSVGGRNQPQHF
DNA: TGTGCCAGCAGCTCGGTTGGGGGCCGGAATCAGCCCCAGCATTTT

J: TRBJ1-1
size: .
D: .
V: TRBV13
CDR3: CASSSYRGTGNERDEAFF
DNA: TGTGCCAGCAGCTCCTATCGGGGGACGGGAAACGAGCGAGATGAAGCTTTCTTT

J: TRBJ2-5
size: .
D: .
V: TRBV10-3
CDR3: CAISESVQGTQYF
DNA: TGTGCCATCAGTGAGTCTGTCCAGGGGACCCAGTACTTC

J: TRBJ1-2
size: .
D: TRBD1
V: TRBV29-1
CDR3: CSVETRTGGYGYTF
DNA: TGCAGCGTTGAAACCCGGACAGGGGGCTATGGCTACACCTTC

J: TRBJ1-5
size: .
D: .
V: TRBV5-1
CDR3: CASRRDTNSNQPQHF
DNA: TGCGCCAGCAGACGGGACACAAATAGCAATCAGCCCCAGCATTTT